Ten or more counts support the clone carrying this T cell receptor (beta chain). TCR beta CDR3 amplification used RNA transcripts. First-round RT-PCR with HTBI primers preceded a second-round multiplex PCR. TCRdb called the multiplex PCR reads again in MiXCR, with one record for every CDR3 protein. The sample holds about 220,000 distinct CDR3 sequences, roughly 21% seen once. The sample belongs to a study of Graves' ophthalmopathy and Graves' hyperthyroidism. This CDR3 region has 13 residues. V shed 4 bases and J shed 7 bases, with 8 bases lying between them. The receptor was isolated from a woman between 50 and 59 years old with Graves' ophthalmopathy. The gene calls are TRBV12-3 or TRBV12-4 and TRBJ1-6; D not certain. What was sequenced was peripheral blood. CDR3: CASSSQLNSPLHF. CDR3 DNA sequence: TGTGCCAGCAGTTCTCAGCTCAATTCACCCCTCCACTTT.